A single sample gave rise to the 16 T cell receptor beta chains below, sequenced in a study of T cells after yellow fever vaccination. Each CDR3 protein gets one entry after TCRdb re-called the 5' RACE reads with MiXCR. The sample shows about 260,000 distinct CDR3 sequences, more than 3.5% of them seen only once. The sample consisted of PBMCs, taken 15 days after the yellow fever booster vaccination. These receptors all come from a young man who received the YFV17D yellow fever vaccine.

This clonotype has ten or more counts. This rearrangement joins TRBV20-1 to TRBJ2-7; no definite D call. The CDR3 is 15 residues long. V was clipped by 1 base and J by 3 bases, with 16 bases between them. Germline assignment: CDR1 DFQATT and CDR2 SNEGSKA (reference sequence). This CDR3 is CSARAPVSRNYEQYF. CDR3 nucleotides: TGCAGTGCTAGAGCCCCGGTCAGCAGAAACTACGAGCAGTACTTC.

This clonotype was detected only a few times. The J gene is TRBJ2-5, the V gene TRBV5-1, with D maybe TRBD1 (7 bases). This CDR3 contains 14 residues. Germline V gene data show CDR1 as SGHRS and CDR2 as YFSETQ. With 0 bases removed from V and 6 bases from J, the gap between germline ends came to 12 bases. The CDR3 DNA follows: TGCGCCAGCAGCTTGGGTCAGGGGGGAAAGACCCAGTACTTC. Translation: CASSLGQGGKTQYF.

V is TRBV5-6 and J is TRBJ1-1; perhaps TRBD1 as D (5 bases). Germline V gives CDR1 SGHDT, CDR2 YYEEEE. This CDR3 contains 16 residues. V gave up 2 bases and J gave up 4 bases, with 18 bases separating them. CDR3 DNA: TGTGCCAGCAGCTTTCCGCAGGGTGGTTTGGGCACTGAAGCTTTCTTT. Residues: CASSFPQGGLGTEAFF.

This clonotype was found many times. The chain couples TRBV18 to TRBJ2-3; possibly TRBD2 for D (5 bases). The V and J ends lost 2 bases and 1 base respectively, with 10 bases between them. Germline V gene data show CDR1 as KGHSH and CDR2 as LQKENI. The CDR3 has 15 residues. CDR3 loop: CASSPMVGGTDTQYF. The CDR3 bases are TGTGCCAGCTCACCAATGGTCGGGGGCACAGATACGCAGTATTTT.

This clonotype has ten or more counts. V and J are TRBV5-1 and TRBJ2-2; D is perhaps TRBD1 or TRBD2 (5 bases each). V dropped 4 bases and J dropped 2 bases, with 18 bases sitting between them. Germline values: CDR1 SGHRS, CDR2 YFSETQ. This CDR3 has 17 residues. For the CDR3, the DNA is TGCGCCAGCAGCCTAGGGACGGAGAGAATAAACACCGGGGAGCTGTTTTTT. Protein: CASSLGTERINTGELFF.

In its sample, this clonotype was seen many times. V is TRBV7-2 and J is TRBJ1-1, with D hard to call. Germline V lookup: CDR1 SGHTA, CDR2 FQGNSA. This CDR3 has 16 amino acids. V was cut by 1 base and J by 0 bases, with 12 bases left in between. In nucleotides, the CDR3 is TGTGCCAGCAGCTTAGGAGGACTCCTCTTGAACACTGAAGCTTTCTTT. Translated, it gives CASSLGGLLLNTEAFF.

V usage is TRBV20-1 and J usage is TRBJ1-6; TRBD1 aligns across 7 bases. V trimming: 3 bases; J trimming: 6 bases; junction bases outside the gene matches: 8. The V gene's germline CDR1 is DFQATT and CDR2 SNEGSKA (reference sequence). This CDR3 contains 15 residues. Here the CDR3 reads CSARGDRAANSPLHF. CDR3 in DNA: TGCAGTGCTAGGGGAGACAGGGCCGCTAATTCACCCCTCCACTTT.

Many counts were recorded for this clonotype. The chain links TRBV27 to TRBJ1-1; D not certain. The germline CDR1 and CDR2 sequences are MNHEY and SMNVEV (reference sequence). V was cut by 2 bases and J by 4 bases, with 8 bases left in between. The CDR3 contains 13 residues. The CDR3 loop is CASSLIVGTEAFF. The CDR3 DNA is TGTGCCAGCAGTTTAATCGTCGGCACTGAAGCTTTCTTT.

There are many counts of this clonotype. The chain uses TRBV4-3 and TRBJ1-6; 7 bases align to TRBD1. J lost 7 bases, V lost 6 bases, and 9 bases had no gene match. In germline, CDR1 is LGHNA, CDR2 YSLEER. This CDR3 has 15 residues. CDR3 bases: TGCGCCAGCAGTCATGACAGGGTGTACAATTCACCCCTCCACTTT. Translating gives CASSHDRVYNSPLHF.

This clonotype has at least ten counts. V usage is TRBV30 and J usage is TRBJ1-1; D remains ambiguous. Trimming stripped 3 bases from V and 4 bases from J, with 6 bases between. This CDR3 is built from 11 residues. The germline CDR1 and CDR2 sequences are GTSNPN and SVGIG (reference sequence). The CDR3 here is CAWRGSTEAFF. CDR3 bases: TGTGCCTGGAGGGGGAGCACTGAAGCTTTCTTT.

The chain is built from TRBV12-3 or TRBV12-4 and TRBJ1-6; possible D gene TRBD1, 5 bases. The CDR3 sequence is 15 residues long. V lost 5 bases and J lost 8, with 16 bases in between. The CDR3 sequence is CASSRDQGVDSPLHF. The CDR3 region has the DNA TGTGCCAGCAGTCGAGATCAGGGTGTGGATTCACCCCTCCACTTT.

This clonotype was counted a few times. The rearrangement links TRBV7-7 to TRBJ1-3; D is ambiguous. CDR3 length: 13 residues. V gave up 2 bases and J gave up 4 bases, with 6 bases separating them. CDR1 and CDR2 from the germline V gene are SSHAT and FNYEAQ (reference sequence). The CDR3 bases are TGTGCCAGCAGCTTATATGTGGGAAACACCATATATTTT. Translation: CASSLYVGNTIYF.

This clonotype was detected many times. The chain has TRBV6-5 and TRBJ1-6; the match to TRBD1 covers 7 bases. V shed 6 bases, J shed 4 bases, and the junction held 9 bases outside the gene matches. There are 16 residues in the CDR3. Per germline, CDR1 MNHEY and CDR2 SVGAGI. The CDR3 nucleotides read TGTGCCAGCAGCCGGGACAGAAAAACTTATAATTCACCCCTCCACTTT. It translates to CASSRDRKTYNSPLHF.

The sample holds many counts of this clonotype. The chain combines TRBV20-1 with TRBJ1-5, with D tentatively TRBD1 (5 bases). This CDR3 has 15 amino acids. The V end lost 4 bases, the J end lost 9 bases, and 22 bases lay between the germline ends. The germline V gene has CDR1 DFQATT and CDR2 SNEGSKA (reference sequence). CDR3 amino acids: CSATLFSGTARPQHF. CDR3 bases: TGCAGTGCTACGCTTTTTTCCGGGACCGCCAGGCCCCAGCATTTT.

This clonotype was recorded at least ten times. The rearrangement uses TRBV5-1 and TRBJ2-3; tentative D call: TRBD2 (5 bases). CDR3 length equals 14 residues. The germline gives CDR1 SGHRS, CDR2 YFSETQ. The germline V and J ends were trimmed by 7 bases and 5 bases, with 17 bases remaining between them. The CDR3 spells CASRRGHSGDTQYF. The CDR3, as DNA: TGCGCCAGCCGTAGAGGGCATTCCGGAGATACGCAGTATTTT.

This clonotype was detected ten times or more. The chain recombines TRBV7-2 with TRBJ2-1; D is perhaps TRBD2 (6 bases). The germline gives CDR1 SGHTA, CDR2 FQGNSA. Trimming took 2 bases from V and 7 from J, leaving 12 bases between them. The CDR3 loop spans 14 amino acids. CDR3 amino acids: CASSLLRGRNEQFF. In DNA form, the CDR3 reads TGTGCCAGCAGCTTATTACGGGGGAGAAATGAGCAGTTCTTC.